Included here is one T cell receptor beta chain sequence, with context. The CDR3 loop spans 13 amino acids. Trimming cost V 3 bases and J 3 bases, with 7 bases left between them. CDR1 SEHNR and CDR2 FQNEAQ come from the germline V gene (reference sequence). In TCRdb, the 5' RACE reads were re-called with MiXCR into one record per CDR3 protein. The repertoire holds a few hundred thousand distinct CDR3 sequences, with about 28% as singletons. These data originate in a study of identical twins' blood T cells. The chain couples TRBV7-9 to TRBJ2-3; D is undetermined. Sample: PBMCs. The source is a woman between 18 and 50 years old in good health. The CDR3 spells CASSFPNTDTQYF. CDR3 DNA sequence: TGTGCCAGCAGCTTCCCTAATACAGATACGCAGTATTTT.